The 18 T cell receptor beta chains reported below all come from one sample, sequenced in a study of T cell responses to AZD1222 COVID-19 vaccine. Sequencing was performed with immunoSEQ multiplex PCR; in TCRdb, only in-frame clones are kept and a portion is missing. The sample carries roughly 130,000 clones, approximately 86% recorded once. This specimen was peripheral blood, taken on day 0 of AZD1222 vaccination. These TCRs come from an adult in good health.

The chain uses TRBV27 and TRBJ2-7; D is unresolved. This CDR3 region has 11 residues. Trimming removed 5 bases from V and 1 base from J, with 3 bases in between. CDR1 MNHEY and CDR2 SMNVEV come from the germline V gene (reference sequence). In DNA, the CDR3 is TGTGCCAGCAGTCCGTCCTACGAGCAGTACTTC. Translation: CASSPSYEQYF.

The DNA of the CDR3 is TGTGCCTGGAGTCCTCGACAGGGGTATAGCAATCAGCCCCAGCATTTT. Translating gives CAWSPRQGYSNQPQHF. The chain combines TRBV30 with TRBJ1-5; 8 nucleotides align to TRBD1. CDR1 and CDR2 (germline): GTSNPN, SVGIG (reference sequence). The CDR3 length is 16 residues. The ends lost 2 bases at V and 0 bases at J; junction bases unmatched: 6. The full variable domain, completed using reference TRBV30 and TRBJ1-5, is SQTIHQWPATLVQPVGSPLSLECTVEGTSNPNLYWYRQAAGRGLQLLFYSVGIGQISSEVPQNLSASRPQDRQFILSSKKLLLSDSGFYLCAWSPRQGYSNQPQHFGDGTRLSIL.

This chain uses TRBV28 with TRBJ1-5; D is unclear. The CDR3 totals 12 residues. Germline CDR1 is MDHEN and CDR2 is SYDVKM. V was trimmed by 5 bases and J by 5 bases, leaving 7 bases between them. This CDR3 is CASSPVYQPQHF. CDR3 DNA sequence: TGTGCCAGCAGTCCGGTGTATCAGCCCCAGCATTTT.

The chain couples TRBV2 to TRBJ1-6, with a weak D call TRBD1 (5 bases). The CDR3 length is 13 residues. Germline-derived CDR1 and CDR2 are SNHLY and FYNNEI. V shed 7 bases and J shed 7 bases, with 11 bases lying between them. CDR3 loop: CASTTSGNSPLHF. In DNA form, the CDR3 reads TGTGCCAGCACCACCTCAGGGAATTCACCCCTCCACTTT.

The chain couples TRBV5-8 to TRBJ2-1; tentative D call: TRBD2 (6 bases). From germline, CDR1 is SGHTS and CDR2 YDEGEE. V was shortened by 4 bases and J by 1 base, with 9 bases between the two germline ends. The CDR3 length is 14 residues. CDR3 coding DNA: TGTGCCAGCAGCGAAGGGAGGTCCTACAATGAGCAGTTCTTC. Translated: CASSEGRSYNEQFF.

The chain couples TRBV2 to TRBJ2-7, with 8 bases identical to TRBD1. The CDR3 has 15 amino acids. Germline CDR1 SNHLY, CDR2 FYNNEI. V lost 6 bases, J lost 4 bases, and 11 bases stayed unmatched. CDR3 residues: CASSWTGPSKYEQYF. The CDR3 DNA follows: TGTGCCAGCAGCTGGACAGGGCCCTCTAAGTACGAGCAGTACTTC.

V usage is TRBV7-9 and J usage is TRBJ1-6; 8 bases are a match to TRBD1. From germline, CDR1 is SEHNR and CDR2 FQNEAQ (reference sequence). The V gene end was trimmed by 5 bases and the J gene end by 8 bases; junction bases not matched to a gene: 5. This CDR3 is built from 14 residues. Written as DNA, the CDR3 is TGTGCCAGCAGCCTCGGACAGGGTGATTCACCCCTCCACTTT. It translates to CASSLGQGDSPLHF.

The rearrangement links TRBV14 to TRBJ1-1; D call uncertain. V lost 5 bases to trimming and J lost 1 base, with 11 bases between them. Per germline, CDR1 SGHDN and CDR2 FVKESK. The CDR3 covers 14 residues. CDR3 protein: CASSADPANTEAFF. In DNA form, the CDR3 reads TGTGCCAGCAGCGCCGACCCCGCGAACACTGAAGCTTTCTTT. The full variable domain, its missing parts supplied by reference TRBV14 and TRBJ1-1, is EAGVTQFPSHSVIEKGQTVTLRCDPISGHDNLYWYRRVMGKEIKFLLHFVKESKQDESGMPNNRFLAERTGGTYSTLKVQPAELEDSGVYFCASSADPANTEAFFGQGTRLTVV.

The J gene is TRBJ1-1, the V gene TRBV5-1; D might be TRBD1 (5 bases). The CDR3 length is 16 residues. CDR1 is SGHRS and CDR2 is YFSETQ in the germline V gene. With 5 bases removed from V and 1 base from J, the gap between germline ends came to 18 bases. CDR3 nucleotide sequence: TGCGCCAGCAGTTGGGGTAGGGGCAGCTCGAACACTGAAGCTTTCTTT. Its translation: CASSWGRGSSNTEAFF.

The chain uses TRBV29-1 and TRBJ1-1; tentatively, D is TRBD1 (5 bases). V was clipped by 4 bases and J by 0 bases, with 12 bases between them. Germline V CDR1 and CDR2: SQVTM, ANQGSEA. This CDR3 is built from 14 residues. The CDR3 nucleotides are TGCAGCGTTGGAAGGGGCAGCATGAACACTGAAGCTTTCTTT. It specifies CSVGRGSMNTEAFF.

The gene calls are TRBV19 and TRBJ1-2; a weak D match, TRBD1 (6 bases). Trimming took 9 bases from V and 3 from J, leaving 20 bases between them. The CDR3 sequence is 15 residues long. CDR1 and CDR2 (germline): LNHDA, SQIVND (reference sequence). CDR3 DNA: TGTGCCAGCTGGGTACAGACAGGCTCCGACTATGGCTACACCTTC. The encoded protein is CASWVQTGSDYGYTF.

The chain is built from TRBV12-3 or TRBV12-4 and TRBJ2-3; 7 bases are a match to TRBD1. This CDR3 contains 13 residues. J lost 4 bases, V lost 2 bases, and 0 bases had no gene match. CDR3 amino acids: CASSLRGPDTQYF. The CDR3 bases are TGTGCCAGCAGTTTAAGGGGGCCAGATACGCAGTATTTT.

This clone was seen a handful of times. This chain links TRBV7-2 with TRBJ1-2; 9 nucleotides line up with TRBD1. The V and J ends lost 2 bases and 7 bases, in that order; junction bases with no gene match: 8. The CDR3 is 15 residues long. The germline V gene encodes CDR1 SGHTA and CDR2 FQGNSA. The CDR3 is CASSLFGTGRSGYTF. The CDR3 DNA sequence: TGTGCCAGCAGCTTATTCGGGACAGGGAGGTCTGGCTACACCTTC.

CDR3 bases: TGCGCCAGCAGCTTGGTGGCCAGTCAGAACACTGAAGCTTTCTTT. As protein: CASSLVASQNTEAFF. The chain couples TRBV5-1 to TRBJ1-1; no reliable D call. The V gene's germline CDR1 is SGHRS and CDR2 YFSETQ. The CDR3 length is 15 residues. Trimming removed 0 bases at V and 1 base at J, with 10 bases between.

This clone was seen a handful of times. The J gene is TRBJ1-5, the V gene TRBV25-1; D may be TRBD1 (5 bases). The CDR3 extends over 14 amino acids. Trimming took 4 bases from V and 5 from J, leaving 12 bases between them. In germline, CDR1 is MGHDK, CDR2 SYGVNS. CDR3 protein: CASSAGTFDQPQHF. CDR3 nucleotides: TGTGCCAGCAGTGCGGGGACGTTCGATCAGCCCCAGCATTTT.

In this sample, this clone turned up once. The chain has TRBV2 and TRBJ1-5, with a tentative D call TRBD1 (5 bases). Germline V lookup: CDR1 SNHLY, CDR2 FYNNEI. The CDR3 is 16 residues long. V lost 2 bases and J lost 1, with 12 bases in between. The chain's CDR3 is CASSEYGRASNQPQHF. The CDR3 DNA is TGTGCCAGCAGTGAATATGGCAGGGCGAGCAATCAGCCCCAGCATTTT.

CDR3 sequence: CASTAGKDGYTF. As DNA, the CDR3 is TGTGCCAGCACGGCAGGGAAGGATGGCTACACCTTC. The gene calls are TRBV27 and TRBJ1-2, with a possible D match to TRBD1 (5 bases). V lost 7 bases and J 6 bases, leaving 12 bases between the germline ends. The germline V gene has CDR1 MNHEY and CDR2 SMNVEV (reference sequence). The CDR3 spans 12 residues.

V is TRBV28 and J is TRBJ2-7; D unresolved. CDR3 length: 12 amino acids. Germline loops: CDR1 MDHEN, CDR2 SYDVKM. Trimming stripped 3 bases from V and 3 bases from J, with 6 bases between. CDR3 protein: CASSFQSYEQYF. DNA for the CDR3: TGTGCCAGCAGTTTTCAGAGCTACGAGCAGTACTTC.